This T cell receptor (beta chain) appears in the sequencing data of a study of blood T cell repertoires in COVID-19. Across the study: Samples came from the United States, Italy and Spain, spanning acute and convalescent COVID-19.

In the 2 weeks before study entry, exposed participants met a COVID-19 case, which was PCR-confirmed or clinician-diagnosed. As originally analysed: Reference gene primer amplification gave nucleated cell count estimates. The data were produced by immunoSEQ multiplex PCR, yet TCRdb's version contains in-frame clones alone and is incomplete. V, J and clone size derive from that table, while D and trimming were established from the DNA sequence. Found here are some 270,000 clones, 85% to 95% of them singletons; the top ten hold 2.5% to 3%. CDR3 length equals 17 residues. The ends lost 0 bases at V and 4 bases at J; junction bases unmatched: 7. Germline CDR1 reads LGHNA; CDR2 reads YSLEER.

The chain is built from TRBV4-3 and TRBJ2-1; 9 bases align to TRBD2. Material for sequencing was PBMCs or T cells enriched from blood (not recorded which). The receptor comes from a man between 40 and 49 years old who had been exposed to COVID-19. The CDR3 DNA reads TGCGCCAGCAGCCAAGATGTGAATAGCGGGAGATACAATGAGCAGTTCTTC. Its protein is CASSQDVNSGRYNEQFF.